The next 16 T cell receptor beta chains were all read from a single sample in a study of T cells in Graves' hyperthyroidism and ophthalmopathy. RNA transcripts served as the template for amplifying TCR beta CDR3 regions. The HTBI primer set drove a first-round RT-PCR of the TCR CDR3. From the multiplex PCR reads, TCRdb called clonotypes with MiXCR, one entry per CDR3 protein. The sample records approximately 300,000 distinct CDR3 sequences, 16% being singletons. Sequencing was performed on blood. The receptors were gathered from a man aged 25 to 45 with Graves' hyperthyroidism.

This clonotype was counted between two and nine times. CDR3: CASSSDRNGNTIYF. The CDR3 region has the DNA TGTGCCAGCAGCTCGGACAGAAACGGAAACACCATATATTTT. The rearrangement joins TRBV5-8 to TRBJ1-3, with a tentative D call TRBD1 (6 bases). CDR3 length equals 14 residues. Trimming took 3 bases from V and 4 from J, leaving 11 bases between them. Per germline, CDR1 SGHTS and CDR2 YDEGEE.

This clonotype was seen a handful of times. The V and J genes are TRBV16 and TRBJ1-1, with D unresolved. Trimming took 4 bases from V and 0 from J, leaving 12 bases between them. Germline assignment: CDR1 KGHSY and CDR2 FQNENV. The CDR3 has 15 amino acids. The CDR3 region has the DNA TGTGCCAGCAGCCTACCACAGCGAATGAACACTGAAGCTTTCTTT. Residues: CASSLPQRMNTEAFF.

This clonotype has a count of ten or more. The V and J genes are TRBV7-9 and TRBJ2-5; D is uncertain. Germline values: CDR1 SEHNR, CDR2 FQNEAQ (reference sequence). V was clipped by 1 base and J by 5 bases, with 8 bases between them. This CDR3 is 13 amino acids long. The CDR3 reads CASSLVGVETQYF. In DNA, the CDR3 is TGTGCCAGCAGCTTAGTTGGTGTCGAGACCCAGTACTTC.

The rearrangement joins TRBV27 to TRBJ1-4; D is unresolved. V was trimmed by 5 bases and J by 3 bases, leaving 7 bases between them. This CDR3 has 13 amino acids. Germline V gene sequence: CDR1 MNHEY, CDR2 SMNVEV (reference sequence). As DNA, the CDR3 is TGTGCCAGCAGTAAGTGGGCTAATGAAAAACTGTTTTTT. Protein sequence: CASSKWANEKLFF.

This clonotype showed up many times. This sequence joins TRBV5-1 and TRBJ2-5; D might be TRBD1 (5 bases). This CDR3 region has 14 residues. Per the germline V gene, CDR1 is SGHRS and CDR2 is YFSETQ. V was cut by 2 bases and J by 1 base, with 9 bases left in between. The CDR3 sequence: CASSFTGFQETQYF. CDR3 nucleotide sequence: TGCGCCAGCAGCTTTACAGGCTTCCAAGAGACCCAGTACTTC.

This clonotype came up a few times. The rearrangement links TRBV28 to TRBJ1-3, with D hard to call. The germline V gene has CDR1 MDHEN and CDR2 SYDVKM. The CDR3 totals 15 residues. The V and J ends lost 5 bases and 0 bases respectively, with 11 bases between them. The CDR3 coding sequence is TGTGCCAGCAGTGCCCCGGGGATCTCTGGAAACACCATATATTTT. Translation gives CASSAPGISGNTIYF.

This clonotype turned up a few times. J is TRBJ1-2 and V is TRBV9; D unresolved. CDR1 is SGDLS, CDR2 YYNGEE, per germline. V was clipped by 6 bases and J by 0 bases, with 6 bases between them. This CDR3 has 12 amino acids. The CDR3 sequence: CASNGPNYGYTF. The CDR3, as DNA: TGTGCCAGCAACGGCCCTAACTATGGCTACACCTTC.

The table lists this clonotype with many counts. The genes are TRBV12-3 or TRBV12-4 and TRBJ2-5; 7 positions match TRBD2. J was trimmed by 5 bases and V by 5 bases; bases with no gene match: 8. The CDR3 has 14 amino acids. This CDR3 is CASSTNGGYETQYF. The CDR3 DNA reads TGTGCCAGCAGTACAAACGGGGGGTACGAGACCCAGTACTTC.

The chain has TRBV5-4 and TRBJ2-3, with D perhaps matching TRBD2 (6 bases). CDR1 is SGHNT, CDR2 YYREEE, per germline (reference sequence). Trimming cost V 4 bases and J 5 bases, with 14 bases left between them. The CDR3 has 14 amino acids. The CDR3 DNA sequence: TGTGCCAGCAGCCGGGGGAGTTATGGAGATACGCAGTATTTT. It translates to CASSRGSYGDTQYF.

At least ten counts were recorded for this clonotype. The V call is TRBV6-6, the J call TRBJ2-5; the D gene is possibly TRBD2 (6 bases). Germline-derived CDR1 and CDR2 are MNHNY and SVGAGI (reference sequence). The CDR3 has 14 amino acids. V shed 2 bases and J shed 1 base, with 8 bases lying between them. The DNA of the CDR3 is TGTGCCAGCAGTTACCCGGGACTCCAAGAGACCCAGTACTTC. This sequence encodes CASSYPGLQETQYF.

V is TRBV14 and J is TRBJ2-5; 7 bases map to TRBD1. The CDR3 sequence is 15 residues long. Germline trimming cut 4 bases from V and 9 bases from J; bases unmatched to any gene: 14. Germline V gives CDR1 SGHDN, CDR2 FVKESK. This chain's CDR3 is CASSRIRDSRPAQYF. The CDR3, as DNA: TGTGCCAGCAGCCGGATAAGGGACAGTCGACCGGCCCAGTACTTC. Full variable domain (rest looked up from reference TRBV14 and TRBJ2-5): EAGVTQFPSHSVIEKGQTVTLRCDPISGHDNLYWYRRVMGKEIKFLLHFVKESKQDESGMPNNRFLAERTGGTYSTLKVQPAELEDSGVYFCASSRIRDSRPAQYFGPGTRLLVL.

A few counts support this clonotype. The V call is TRBV29-1, the J call TRBJ2-2; D unclear. The CDR3 spans 13 residues. Trimming removed 4 bases from V and 5 bases from J, with 11 bases in between. In germline, CDR1 is SQVTM, CDR2 ANQGSEA. CDR3 loop: CSVVGGRTGELFF. For the CDR3, the DNA is TGCAGCGTTGTGGGTGGGCGAACCGGGGAGCTGTTTTTT.

This clonotype was counted only a few times. The chain has TRBV6-1 and TRBJ1-5, with D uncertain. Germline loops: CDR1 MNHNS, CDR2 SASEGT. The CDR3 covers 15 residues. V was shortened by 5 bases and J by 3 bases, with 14 bases between the two germline ends. The CDR3 DNA follows: TGTGCCAGCAGTACCGGGCCTAATTACAATCAGCCCCAGCATTTT. Its protein product is CASSTGPNYNQPQHF.

This clonotype was counted once. J is TRBJ2-3 and V is TRBV11-2; 11 bases are a match to TRBD2. This CDR3 spans 16 amino acids. Germline V CDR1 and CDR2: SGHAT, FQNNGV. V dropped 0 bases and J dropped 7; count of bases not matched to a gene: 6. The DNA of the CDR3 is TGTGCCAGCAGCTTAGATTCCCTAGCGGGGGGCCATACGCAGTATTTT. This sequence encodes CASSLDSLAGGHTQYF.

This clonotype was seen ten or more times. This rearrangement joins TRBV24-1 to TRBJ2-3; 9 bases are a match to TRBD1. Germline CDR1 reads KGHDR; CDR2 reads SFDVKD. The CDR3 covers 13 residues. The V gene end was trimmed by 7 bases and the J gene end by 6 bases; junction bases not matched to a gene: 4. CDR3 nucleotide sequence: TGTGCCACCAGGGAACAGGGGGCCGATACGCAGTATTTT. Translation: CATREQGADTQYF.

The chain employs TRBV5-6 and TRBJ2-7; D gene ambiguous. The CDR3 has 15 amino acids. Trimming cost V 4 bases and J 3 bases, with 17 bases left between them. Germline V CDR1 and CDR2: SGHDT, YYEEEE. The CDR3 loop reads CASSLGWQEHYEQYF. The CDR3 nucleotides read TGTGCCAGCAGCCTAGGTTGGCAGGAGCACTACGAGCAGTACTTC. Full variable domain (remainder filled in from reference TRBV5-6 and TRBJ2-7): DAGVTQSPTHLIKTRGQQVTLRCSPKSGHDTVSWYQQALGQGPQFIFQYYEEEERQRGNFPDRFSGHQFPNYSSELNVNALLLGDSALYLCASSLGWQEHYEQYFGPGTRLTVT.